This T cell receptor beta chain was sequenced in a study of neurological immune-mediated disorders. Trimming shortened V by 5 bases and J by 5 bases, and 11 bases separated the two germline ends. The germline CDR1 and CDR2 sequences are SNHLY and FYNNEI. The CDR3 is 13 residues long. Noted time point: technical triplicate 3. TCRdb fed the 5' RACE reads into MiXCR, producing one record per CDR3 protein. The sample has 25,000 to 35,000 distinct CDR3 sequences; about 15% are singletons. Ten or more counts support this clonotype. The TCR was taken from a female donor with HTLV-1-associated myelopathy (HAM/TSP). Sequenced material: CD4+ T cells from blood. V is TRBV2 and J is TRBJ2-3; D remains unclear. The CDR3: CASSPYSGDTQYF. The CDR3 bases are TGTGCCAGCAGTCCCTACTCGGGAGATACGCAGTATTTT.